This T cell receptor (beta chain) was observed in a study of blood T cell repertoires in COVID-19. Study background: The analysed material was cDNA or gDNA that came from T cells, B-cell-depleted T cells, or PBMCs.

Participant reports of clinical history set cohort assignment. Two negative PCRs, clearance, or symptom resolution characterized the recovered Cohort 3 donors. This clone was recorded only once. Clones were sequenced by immunoSEQ multiplex PCR, and TCRdb holds only the in-frame ones, with some missing. This table holds around 330,000 clones, roughly nine tenths found once. Trimming cost V 1 base and J 6 bases; bases outside gene matches: 10. Germline values: CDR1 LGHNA, CDR2 YNFKEQ. This CDR3 region has 17 residues. The rearrangement links TRBV4-2 to TRBJ2-2, with 8 bases fitting TRBD2. Sample: PBMCs or T cells enriched from blood (not recorded which). This receptor was obtained from a man aged 55 to 70 who had recovered from COVID-19. CDR3 nucleotides: TGTGCCAGCAGCCAAGCCGGACTAGCCGGGTTTGCCGGGGAGCTGTTTTTT. Its translation is CASSQAGLAGFAGELFF.